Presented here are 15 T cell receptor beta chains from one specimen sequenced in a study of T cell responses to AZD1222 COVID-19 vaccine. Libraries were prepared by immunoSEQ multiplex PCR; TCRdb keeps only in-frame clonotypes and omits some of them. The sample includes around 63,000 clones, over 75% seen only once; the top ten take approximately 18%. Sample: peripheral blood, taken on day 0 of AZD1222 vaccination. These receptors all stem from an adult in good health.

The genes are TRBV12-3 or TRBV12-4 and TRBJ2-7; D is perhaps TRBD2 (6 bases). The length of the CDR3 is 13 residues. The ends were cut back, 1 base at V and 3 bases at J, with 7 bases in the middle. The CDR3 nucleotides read TGTGCCAGCAGTTTAGGGGGAGGCTACGAGCAGTACTTC. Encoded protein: CASSLGGGYEQYF.

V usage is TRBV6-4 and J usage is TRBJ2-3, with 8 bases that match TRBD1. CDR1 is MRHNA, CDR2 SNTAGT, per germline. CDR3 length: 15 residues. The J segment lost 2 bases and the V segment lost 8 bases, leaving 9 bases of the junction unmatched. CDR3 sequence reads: CASYHRGALTDTQYF. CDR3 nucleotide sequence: TGTGCCAGCTACCACAGGGGGGCCCTCACAGATACGCAGTATTTT.

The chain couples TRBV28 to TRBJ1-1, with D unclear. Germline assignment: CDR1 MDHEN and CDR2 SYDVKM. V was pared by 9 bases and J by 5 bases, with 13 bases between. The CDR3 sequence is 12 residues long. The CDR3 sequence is CASAGLWTEAFF. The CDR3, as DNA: TGTGCCAGTGCCGGTCTTTGGACTGAAGCTTTCTTT.

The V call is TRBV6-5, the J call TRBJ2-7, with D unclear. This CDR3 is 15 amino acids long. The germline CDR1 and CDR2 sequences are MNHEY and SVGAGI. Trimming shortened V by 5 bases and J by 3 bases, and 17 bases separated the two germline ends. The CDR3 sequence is CASSPPGSTHYEQYF. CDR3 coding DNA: TGTGCCAGCAGTCCCCCCGGATCAACTCACTACGAGCAGTACTTC.

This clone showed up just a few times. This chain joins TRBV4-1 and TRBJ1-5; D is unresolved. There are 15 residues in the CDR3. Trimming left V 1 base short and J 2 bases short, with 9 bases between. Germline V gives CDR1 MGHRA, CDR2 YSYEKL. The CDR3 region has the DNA TGCGCCAGCAGCCAAGGAGGGTTTGGCAATCAGCCCCAGCATTTT. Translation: CASSQGGFGNQPQHF.

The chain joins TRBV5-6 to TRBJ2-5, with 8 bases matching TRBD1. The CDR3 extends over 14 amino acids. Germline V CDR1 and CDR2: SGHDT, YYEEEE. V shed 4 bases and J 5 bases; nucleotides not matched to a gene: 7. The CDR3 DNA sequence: TGTGCCAGCAGCGTACCAGGGGGCGGGGAGACCCAGTACTTC. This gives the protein CASSVPGGGETQYF.

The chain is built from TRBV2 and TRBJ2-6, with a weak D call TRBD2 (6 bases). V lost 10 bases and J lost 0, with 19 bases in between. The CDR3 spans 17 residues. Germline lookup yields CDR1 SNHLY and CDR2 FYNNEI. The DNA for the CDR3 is TGTGCCACCTCGAATTGGAGGGGTAACTCTGGGGCCAACGTCCTGACTTTC. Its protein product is CATSNWRGNSGANVLTF.

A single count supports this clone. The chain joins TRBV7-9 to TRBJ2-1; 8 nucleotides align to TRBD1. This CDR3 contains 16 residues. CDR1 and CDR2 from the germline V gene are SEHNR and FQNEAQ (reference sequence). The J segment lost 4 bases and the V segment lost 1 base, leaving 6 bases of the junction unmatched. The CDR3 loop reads CASSLVSGQGYNEQFF. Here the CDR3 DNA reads TGTGCCAGCAGCTTAGTCTCCGGACAGGGATACAATGAGCAGTTCTTC.

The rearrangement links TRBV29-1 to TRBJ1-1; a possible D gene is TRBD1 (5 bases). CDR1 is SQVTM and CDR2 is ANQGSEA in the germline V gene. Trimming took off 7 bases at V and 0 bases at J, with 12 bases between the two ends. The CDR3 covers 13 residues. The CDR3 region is CSATEGMNTEAFF. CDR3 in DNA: TGCAGCGCGACAGAGGGCATGAACACTGAAGCTTTCTTT. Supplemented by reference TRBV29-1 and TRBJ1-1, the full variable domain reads SAVISQKPSRDICQRGTSLTIQCQVDSQVTMMFWYRQQPGQSLTLIATANQGSEATYESGFVIDKFPISRPNLTFSTLTVSNMSPEDSSIYLCSATEGMNTEAFFGQGTRLTVV.

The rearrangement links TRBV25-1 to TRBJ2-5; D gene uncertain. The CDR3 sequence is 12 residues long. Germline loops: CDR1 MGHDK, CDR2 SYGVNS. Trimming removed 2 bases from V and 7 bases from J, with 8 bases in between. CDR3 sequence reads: CASSELGPTQYF. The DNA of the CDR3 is TGTGCCAGCAGTGAACTAGGGCCGACCCAGTACTTC. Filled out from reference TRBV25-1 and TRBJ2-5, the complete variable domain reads EADIYQTPRYLVIGTGKKITLECSQTMGHDKMYWYQQDPGMELHLIHYSYGVNSTEKGDLSSESTVSRIRTEHFPLTLESARPSHTSQYLCASSELGPTQYFGPGTRLLVL.

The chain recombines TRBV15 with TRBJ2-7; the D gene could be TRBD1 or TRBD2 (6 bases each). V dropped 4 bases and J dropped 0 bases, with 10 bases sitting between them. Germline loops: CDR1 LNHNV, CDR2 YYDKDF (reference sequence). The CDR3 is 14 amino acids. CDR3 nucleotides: TGTGCCACCAGCACGAGGGGGGACTCCTACGAGCAGTACTTC. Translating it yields CATSTRGDSYEQYF.

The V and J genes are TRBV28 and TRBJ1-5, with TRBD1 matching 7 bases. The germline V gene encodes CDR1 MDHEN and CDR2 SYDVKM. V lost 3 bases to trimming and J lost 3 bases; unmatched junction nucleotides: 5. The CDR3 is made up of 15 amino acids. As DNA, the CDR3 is TGTGCCAGCAGTTTTTCACAGGGGATCAATCAGCCCCAGCATTTT. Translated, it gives CASSFSQGINQPQHF.

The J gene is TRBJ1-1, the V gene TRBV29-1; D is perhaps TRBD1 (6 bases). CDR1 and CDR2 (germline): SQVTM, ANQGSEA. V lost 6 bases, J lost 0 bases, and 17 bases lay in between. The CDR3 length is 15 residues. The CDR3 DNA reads TGCAGCGTCGCGGTCCAGGGGCCAATGAACACTGAAGCTTTCTTT. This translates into CSVAVQGPMNTEAFF.

CDR3: CASSWTSGGASTDTQYF. The CDR3 DNA reads TGCGCCAGCAGTTGGACTAGCGGGGGGGCGAGTACAGATACGCAGTATTTT. This chain joins TRBV5-1 and TRBJ2-3, with 15 bases matching TRBD2. Looked up from germline, CDR1 is SGHRS and CDR2 is YFSETQ. Trimming took 5 bases from V and 3 from J; bases not matched to a gene: 7. CDR3 size: 17 residues.

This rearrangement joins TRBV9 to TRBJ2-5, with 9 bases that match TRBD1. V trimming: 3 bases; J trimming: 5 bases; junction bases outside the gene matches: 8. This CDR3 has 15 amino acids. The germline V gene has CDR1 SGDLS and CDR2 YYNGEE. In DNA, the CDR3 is TGTGCCAGCAGCGCGGGACAGGGACGGTGGGAGACCCAGTACTTC. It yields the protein CASSAGQGRWETQYF. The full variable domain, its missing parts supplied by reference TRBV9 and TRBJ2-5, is DSGVTQTPKHLITATGQRVTLRCSPRSGDLSVYWYQQSLDQGLQFLIQYYNGEERAKGNILERFSAQQFPDLHSELNLSSLELGDSALYFCASSAGQGRWETQYFGPGTRLLVL.